This passage covers 9 T cell receptor beta chains from one sample sequenced in a study of regulatory T cells in long-lasting Graves disease. Time point of the sample: newly diagnosed GD, antithyroid drugs for less than 3 months. From PBMCs, RNA was extracted and then used to make the TCR library. CDR3-region Arm-PCR and iRepertoire HTBI primers produced the TCR beta libraries. One entry per CDR3 protein results from TCRdb running MiXCR on the multiplex PCR reads. In the table there are about 400,000 distinct CDR3 sequences, 15% to 17% of which are singletons. The material was peripheral blood mononuclear cells (PBMCs), obtained at new diagnosis, from a patient treated with antithyroid drugs. The receptors come from a female donor with Graves disease.

This clonotype has ten or more counts. The chain has TRBV5-1 and TRBJ2-5; D gene uncertain. V was shortened by 0 bases and J by 4 bases, with 13 bases between the two germline ends. The CDR3 contains 15 residues. Germline lookup yields CDR1 SGHRS and CDR2 YFSETQ. Here the CDR3 reads CASSLARQRVETQYF. CDR3 nucleotide sequence: TGCGCCAGCAGCTTGGCTCGGCAACGGGTAGAGACCCAGTACTTC.

Many counts were recorded for this clonotype. As DNA, the CDR3 is TGTGCCAGCAGTTACTCGAAAAGGGGGGCGAGATATAATGAGCAGTTCTTC. Its translation: CASSYSKRGARYNEQFF. This chain uses TRBV6-7 with TRBJ2-1, with D perhaps given as TRBD1 or TRBD2 (6 bases each). TRBV6-7 has ORF status, its function being uncertain. This CDR3 spans 17 amino acids. Trimming left V 0 bases short and J 7 bases short, with 19 bases between.

This clonotype was recorded many times. The chain combines TRBV6-1 with TRBJ1-2, with TRBD1 matching over 8 bases. Losses at the gene ends were 7 bases for V and 4 bases for J; bases not matched to a gene: 11. Germline V CDR1 and CDR2: MNHNS, SASEGT. The CDR3 is 15 residues long. The CDR3 DNA reads as TGTGCCAGCACCCGCCGGGACAGGACCTTCTATGGCTACACCTTC. It specifies CASTRRDRTFYGYTF.

The sample holds many counts of this clonotype. The chain recombines TRBV20-1 with TRBJ2-3; 8 nucleotides match TRBD2. V was pared by 5 bases and J by 2 bases, with 12 bases of the junction left unmatched. This CDR3 has 16 residues. The germline V gene has CDR1 DFQATT and CDR2 SNEGSKA (reference sequence). Written as DNA, the CDR3 is TGCAGTGCTCTTCAAGCGGGGGCCGGGGACACAGATACGCAGTATTTT. This encodes CSALQAGAGDTDTQYF.

The sample holds many counts of this clonotype. The rearrangement links TRBV28 to TRBJ1-5; D ambiguous. Per germline, CDR1 MDHEN and CDR2 SYDVKM. The CDR3 runs to 12 residues. The CDR3 is CARQPINQPQHF. In nucleotides, the CDR3 is TGTGCAAGGCAACCGATCAATCAGCCCCAGCATTTT.

In its sample, this clonotype was seen a few times. The chain couples TRBV25-1 to TRBJ2-2; 11 bases map to TRBD1. Germline lookup yields CDR1 MGHDK and CDR2 SYGVNS. V was pared by 6 bases and J by 4 bases, with 1 base of the junction left unmatched. The CDR3 has 14 residues. CDR3 loop: CASRDRGLTGELFF. CDR3 nucleotides: TGTGCCAGCAGGGACAGGGGGCTCACCGGGGAGCTGTTTTTT.

There are many counts of this clonotype. The CDR3 region has the DNA TGTGCCAGCAGCTTAAAGACATCCGGCCCCTGGGTCTCCGAGCAGTACTTC. Translating gives CASSLKTSGPWVSEQYF. The chain is built from TRBV7-2 and TRBJ2-7, with D hard to call. From germline, CDR1 is SGHTA and CDR2 FQGNSA. The ends were cut back, 2 bases at V and 6 bases at J, with 23 bases in the middle. The CDR3 runs to 17 residues.

This clonotype was seen ten or more times. The chain employs TRBV20-1 and TRBJ1-1; no clear D gene. Germline CDR1 and CDR2: DFQATT and SNEGSKA (reference sequence). V lost 3 bases to trimming and J lost 0 bases, with 20 bases between them. This CDR3 spans 17 amino acids. In nucleotides, the CDR3 is TGCAGTGCTAGCGATAGGAAGAGACGGACGCTGAACACTGAAGCTTTCTTT. Amino acids: CSASDRKRRTLNTEAFF.

This clonotype was counted many times. The chain carries TRBV12-3 or TRBV12-4 and TRBJ2-7, with D hard to call. With 5 bases removed from V and 2 bases from J, the gap between germline ends came to 10 bases. The CDR3 has 13 residues. CDR3 nucleotide sequence: TGTGCCAGCAGTCCCACCGGAACCTACGAGCAGTACTTC. Its translation is CASSPTGTYEQYF.